The 13 T cell receptor beta chains presented below share a single source sample, sequenced in a study of cytomegalovirus exposure and HLA in healthy donors. In the PCR, 60 Vbeta and 13 Jbeta primers were used. TCRdb's copy holds only in-frame clones and misses some; the assay was immunoSEQ multiplex PCR. The table records around 160,000 clones, approximately 77% of them present only once. The sequenced sample was PBMCs. Receptors were obtained from a male donor in good health and CMV-seropositive.

The chain employs TRBV11-2 and TRBJ2-1; D call uncertain. The length of the CDR3 is 11 residues. Germline V gives CDR1 SGHAT, CDR2 FQNNGV. The V gene lost 5 bases and the J gene lost 4 bases, with 3 bases spanning the gap. The CDR3 bases are TGTGCCAGCAGCCCTTACAATGAGCAGTTCTTC. Its protein is CASSPYNEQFF.

This clone was recorded only once. The J gene is TRBJ2-5, the V gene TRBV9; 8 bases map to TRBD2. Germline lookup yields CDR1 SGDLS and CDR2 YYNGEE. This CDR3 is 14 amino acids long. V gave up 4 bases and J gave up 0 bases; unmatched junction bases: 2. Here the CDR3 DNA reads TGTGCCAGCAGCCAGCGGGGGTACCAAGAGACCCAGTACTTC. Protein: CASSQRGYQETQYF.

The chain employs TRBV11-3 and TRBJ2-3, with 7 bases lining up with TRBD2. CDR1 is SGHNT, CDR2 YENEEA, per germline. There are 13 residues in the CDR3. The V segment lost 5 bases and the J segment 4 bases; nucleotides outside the gene matches: 3. The CDR3 bases are TGTGCCAGCAGCACAGGACTAGCAGATACGCAGTATTTT. This codes for CASSTGLADTQYF.

CDR3 region: CSVRQGSQETQYF. Here the CDR3 DNA reads TGCAGCGTCCGACAGGGTAGCCAAGAGACCCAGTACTTC. The V and J genes are TRBV29-1 and TRBJ2-5; 7 nucleotides agree with TRBD1. Germline CDR1 SQVTM, CDR2 ANQGSEA. The CDR3 has 13 residues. V shed 6 bases and J 1 base; nucleotides not matched to a gene: 5.

This clone was seen more than once but under ten times. This chain links TRBV27 with TRBJ2-2; tentative D call: TRBD1 (6 bases). Trimming took 3 bases from V and 1 from J, leaving 9 bases between them. CDR1 MNHEY and CDR2 SMNVEV come from the germline V gene (reference sequence). The CDR3 loop spans 15 amino acids. CDR3 residues: CASSFGQMNTGELFF. The CDR3 DNA follows: TGTGCCAGCAGTTTTGGACAGATGAACACCGGGGAGCTGTTTTTT.

The CDR3 DNA reads as TGTGCCAGCAGCTTATACCCTGCACTCGAGCAGTACTTC. This encodes CASSLYPALEQYF. The rearrangement joins TRBV7-2 to TRBJ2-7; D gene ambiguous. The CDR3 has 13 residues. In germline, CDR1 is SGHTA, CDR2 FQGNSA. The V gene lost 2 bases and the J gene lost 6 bases, with 11 bases spanning the gap.

The J gene is TRBJ2-2, the V gene TRBV18; 7 bases fit TRBD1. The germline gives CDR1 KGHSH, CDR2 LQKENI. J was trimmed by 2 bases and V by 8 bases; bases with no gene match: 5. This CDR3 has 14 amino acids. The CDR3 protein is CASKRDSNTGELFF. The CDR3 DNA reads as TGTGCCAGCAAAAGGGACAGCAACACCGGGGAGCTGTTTTTT.

The genes are TRBV27 and TRBJ2-6, with TRBD1 identical over 9 bases. The germline V gene has CDR1 MNHEY and CDR2 SMNVEV (reference sequence). V trimming: 3 bases; J trimming: 0 bases; junction bases outside the gene matches: 3. The length of the CDR3 is 17 residues. CDR3 coding DNA: TGTGCCAGCAGTTTTGACAGGGGGGCCTCTGGGGCCAACGTCCTGACTTTC. It specifies CASSFDRGASGANVLTF. Full variable domain (remainder filled in from reference TRBV27 and TRBJ2-6): EAQVTQNPRYLITVTGKKLTVTCSQNMNHEYMSWYRQDPGLGLRQIYYSMNVEVTDKGDVPEGYKVSRKEKRNFPLILESPSPNQTSLYFCASSFDRGASGANVLTFGAGSRLTVL.

The V gene is TRBV5-6, the J gene TRBJ2-1; 7 positions agree with TRBD1. Trimming at V came to 4 bases and at J to 4 bases, leaving 5 bases not matched to a gene. The CDR3 is 14 amino acids. The V gene's germline CDR1 is SGHDT and CDR2 YYEEEE. CDR3 protein: CASSGTVQYNEQFF. The CDR3 region has the DNA TGTGCCAGCAGCGGGACAGTTCAATACAATGAGCAGTTCTTC.

The V and J genes are TRBV7-2 and TRBJ2-2; D gene unclear. The CDR3 has 15 amino acids. Germline CDR1 SGHTA, CDR2 FQGNSA. V was pared by 2 bases and J by 1 base, with 8 bases between. The CDR3 nucleotides read TGTGCCAGCAGCTTAACCCTACTGAACACCGGGGAGCTGTTTTTT. Translated, it gives CASSLTLLNTGELFF.

V is TRBV4-1 and J is TRBJ2-5; 15 positions agree with TRBD2. V lost 4 bases, J lost 2 bases, and 2 bases stayed unmatched. The CDR3 runs 16 residues. CDR1 is MGHRA and CDR2 is YSYEKL in the germline V gene. The CDR3 here is CASSPGLAGGQETQYF. In nucleotides, the CDR3 is TGCGCCAGCAGCCCCGGACTAGCGGGGGGGCAAGAGACCCAGTACTTC.

The chain is built from TRBV7-8 and TRBJ2-7, with TRBD1 as a possible D gene (6 bases). V lost 4 bases, J lost 3 bases, and 13 bases lay in between. CDR1 and CDR2 from the germline V gene are SGHVS and FQNEAQ. The CDR3 consists of 14 residues. The CDR3 DNA reads as TGTGCCAGCAGCTCCAGGGGCCCCCACTACGAGCAGTACTTC. Protein product: CASSSRGPHYEQYF.

As regards this clone: Germline and junction disagree at one end, which may indicate a read error. The chain uses TRBV7-9 and TRBJ1-1; 7 bases map to TRBD1. The V gene's germline CDR1 is SEHNR and CDR2 FQNEAQ (reference sequence). The CDR3 is made up of 12 amino acids. Written as DNA, the CDR3 is TGTTCCAGCAGTAGGGGGCCCACTGAAGCTTTCTTT. The encoded protein is CSSSRGPTEAFF.